Shown below are 14 T cell receptor beta chains from a single sample sequenced in a study of OX40 agonist ivuxolimab in advanced cancers. The table came from immunoSEQ multiplex PCR; TCRdb's copy has only in-frame clones and leaves some out. The table includes over 80,000 clones, more than 75% detected once. The material was CD4+ or CD8+ T cells sorted from blood, obtained in a trial of the OX40 agonist ivuxolimab. These TCRs come from an adult with an advanced solid tumor such as melanoma, head and neck, liver or kidney cancer.

The CDR3 reads CASSSTPAGRQFF. The DNA of the CDR3 is TGTGCCAGCAGCTCAACCCCAGCGGGAAGGCAGTTCTTC. J is TRBJ2-1 and V is TRBV7-3, with 7 nucleotides matching TRBD2. The J segment lost 12 bases and the V segment lost 4 bases, leaving 9 bases of the junction unmatched. The CDR3 has 13 residues. The germline CDR1 and CDR2 sequences are SGHTA and FQGTGA.

The chain is built from TRBV28 and TRBJ2-7; possibly TRBD1 or TRBD2 for D (5 bases each). The CDR3 runs to 12 residues. The germline V gene has CDR1 MDHEN and CDR2 SYDVKM. V shed 10 bases and J shed 3 bases, with 13 bases lying between them. The CDR3 loop is CATRDQIYEQYF. The CDR3 nucleotides are TGTGCCACCCGGGACCAGATCTACGAGCAGTACTTC.

The chain joins TRBV7-9 to TRBJ1-5, with D possibly TRBD1 on 5 matching bases. The CDR3 sequence is 15 residues long. The germline V gene has CDR1 SEHNR and CDR2 FQNEAQ (reference sequence). V was shortened by 5 bases and J by 4 bases, with 15 bases between the two germline ends. The DNA of the CDR3 is TGTGCCAGCAGCCCGGAGACAGCGGGTAATCAGCCCCAGCATTTT. Translated, it gives CASSPETAGNQPQHF. Filled out from reference TRBV7-9 and TRBJ1-5, the complete variable domain reads DTGVSQNPRHKITKRGQNVTFRCDPISEHNRLYWYRQTLGQGPEFLTYFQNEAQLEKSRLLSDRFSAERPKGSFSTLEIQRTEQGDSAMYLCASSPETAGNQPQHFGDGTRLSIL.

The rearrangement links TRBV7-2 to TRBJ2-3; D gene ambiguous. CDR1 and CDR2 from the germline V gene are SGHTA and FQGNSA. The germline V and J ends were trimmed by 7 bases and 7 bases, with 9 bases remaining between them. The CDR3 length is 11 residues. The CDR3 sequence: CASTTANTQYF. DNA for the CDR3: TGTGCCAGCACCACCGCGAATACGCAGTATTTT.

The rearrangement joins TRBV7-2 to TRBJ2-1; 8 positions agree with TRBD2. V lost 4 bases, J lost 0 bases, and 5 bases stayed unmatched. The CDR3 runs 16 residues. Germline CDR1 and CDR2: SGHTA and FQGNSA. This CDR3 is CASSSRAGDSYNEQFF. CDR3 nucleotide sequence: TGTGCCAGCAGCTCCCGAGCGGGAGACTCCTACAATGAGCAGTTCTTC.

The chain combines TRBV28 with TRBJ2-5; the D is unclear. CDR1 and CDR2 (germline): MDHEN, SYDVKM. The germline V and J ends were trimmed by 6 bases and 1 base, with 12 bases remaining between them. There are 14 residues in the CDR3. The CDR3 DNA reads as TGTGCCAGCAGCTCTTATAGTGGCCAAGAGACCCAGTACTTC. Amino acid sequence: CASSSYSGQETQYF.

This clone occurred once. The rearrangement joins TRBV9 to TRBJ2-1; D is perhaps TRBD1 (5 bases). Germline V gene lookup returns CDR1 SGDLS and CDR2 YYNGEE. The CDR3 extends over 15 amino acids. V lost 6 bases and J 0 bases, leaving 13 bases between the germline ends. The CDR3 is CASTTTAYSYNEQFF. The CDR3 region has the DNA TGTGCCAGCACCACGACAGCCTACTCCTACAATGAGCAGTTCTTC.

The chain has TRBV28 and TRBJ1-2, with 8 bases lining up with TRBD1. The germline V gene encodes CDR1 MDHEN and CDR2 SYDVKM. Trimming at V came to 5 bases and at J to 5 bases, leaving 10 bases not matched to a gene. The CDR3 is made up of 15 amino acids. The CDR3 region has the DNA TGTGCCAGCAGTAATGACAGGGGAACAACTTATGGCTACACCTTC. This sequence encodes CASSNDRGTTYGYTF.

The chain recombines TRBV5-1 with TRBJ2-1, with D possibly being TRBD2 (5 bases). CDR1 SGHRS and CDR2 YFSETQ come from the germline V gene. The germline V and J ends were trimmed by 0 bases and 15 bases, with 13 bases remaining between them. The CDR3 has 12 residues. CDR3 region: CASSLEADLMFF. DNA for the CDR3: TGCGCCAGCAGCTTGGAAGCGGACCTTATGTTCTTC.

This sequence joins TRBV5-1 and TRBJ1-4, with no clear D. V was cut by 0 bases and J by 5 bases, with 8 bases left in between. Germline lookup yields CDR1 SGHRS and CDR2 YFSETQ. The CDR3 loop spans 14 amino acids. The CDR3: CASSLGSGNEKLFF. The CDR3, as DNA: TGCGCCAGCAGCTTGGGGTCCGGAAATGAAAAACTGTTTTTT.

The V and J genes are TRBV11-1 and TRBJ2-3; 9 positions agree with TRBD2. V lost 3 bases, J lost 2 bases, and 6 bases stayed unmatched. This CDR3 has 16 residues. Germline V CDR1 and CDR2: SGHAT, FQDESV (reference sequence). CDR3 residues: CASSFRASGNTDTQYF. CDR3 nucleotide sequence: TGTGCCAGCAGCTTTCGGGCTAGCGGGAACACAGATACGCAGTATTTT. The entire variable domain, with the rest obtained from reference TRBV11-1 and TRBJ2-3, is as follows: EAEVAQSPRYKITEKSQAVAFWCDPISGHATLYWYRQILGQGPELLVQFQDESVVDDSQLPKDRFSAERLKGVDSTLKIQPAELGDSAMYLCASSFRASGNTDTQYFGPGTRLTVL.

The V call is TRBV9, the J call TRBJ2-4; TRBD1 agrees at 8 bases. CDR1 and CDR2 (germline): SGDLS, YYNGEE. V trimming: 3 bases; J trimming: 6 bases; junction bases outside the gene matches: 11. The CDR3 has 16 residues. The CDR3 protein is CASSAGQGKVANIQYF. For the CDR3, the DNA is TGTGCCAGCAGCGCAGGACAGGGAAAGGTCGCAAACATTCAGTACTTC.

The chain joins TRBV15 to TRBJ2-3; D uncertain. The CDR3 is 12 residues long. Deletions cut 5 bases from V and 13 bases from J, with 16 bases between. CDR1 is LNHNV, CDR2 YYDKDF, per germline (reference sequence). The DNA of the CDR3 is TGTGCCACCAGCCCAAGGGTGGAATCTGAGTATTTT. Residues: CATSPRVESEYF. Full variable domain (outside the CDR3, taken from reference TRBV15 and TRBJ2-3): DAMVIQNPRYQVTQFGKPVTLSCSQTLNHNVMYWYQQKSSQAPKLLFHYYDKDFNNEADTPDNFQSRRPNTSFCFLDIRSPGLGDTAMYLCATSPRVESEYFGPGTRLTVL.

Regarding this clone: The sample holds other DNA sequences that translate to the same CDR3. The rearrangement joins TRBV7-2 to TRBJ2-3, with D hard to call. In germline, CDR1 is SGHTA, CDR2 FQGNSA. V was trimmed by 0 bases and J by 6 bases, leaving 1 base between them. CDR3 size: 11 residues. CDR3 sequence: CASSLADTQYF. In nucleotides, the CDR3 is TGTGCCAGCAGCTTAGCGGATACGCAGTATTTT. The variable domain in full, with the rest retrieved from reference TRBV7-2 and TRBJ2-3, is GAGVSQSPSNKVTEKGKDVELRCDPISGHTALYWYRQSLGQGLEFLIYFQGNSAPDKSGLPSDRFSAERTGGSVSTLTIQRTQQEDSAVYLCASSLADTQYFGPGTRLTVL.